The 13 T cell receptor beta chains below all came from one sample that was sequenced in a study of blood T cell repertoires in COVID-19. Measured with immunoSEQ multiplex PCR; TCRdb has only the in-frame clones, and not every one. The data show some 130,000 clones, around nine tenths seen once. Sequenced sample: peripheral blood. These receptors all come from a woman aged 70-85 years with COVID-19, enrolled during active disease.

This chain joins TRBV18 and TRBJ1-6, with TRBD1 identical over 10 bases. With 5 bases clipped from V and 8 bases from J, the junction kept 6 bases outside the gene matches. Germline V lookup: CDR1 KGHSH, CDR2 LQKENI. This CDR3 is built from 15 residues. CDR3 residues: CASSATGTGDSPLHF. The CDR3 DNA follows: TGTGCCAGCTCAGCCACGGGGACAGGGGATTCACCCCTCCACTTT.

The chain recombines TRBV2 with TRBJ2-7, with D maybe TRBD2 (5 bases). Germline V gives CDR1 SNHLY, CDR2 FYNNEI. V was clipped by 3 bases and J by 3 bases, with 12 bases between them. The CDR3 sequence is 14 residues long. The CDR3: CASSDSGYGYEQYF. The CDR3 DNA reads TGTGCCAGCAGTGACTCGGGGTACGGCTACGAGCAGTACTTC. Together with reference TRBV2 and TRBJ2-7, the CDR3 gives the full variable domain: EPEVTQTPSHQVTQMGQEVILRCVPISNHLYFYWYRQILGQKVEFLVSFYNNEISEKSEIFDDQFSVERPDGSNFTLKIRSTKLEDSAMYFCASSDSGYGYEQYFGPGTRLTVT.

The gene calls are TRBV18 and TRBJ1-6, with 8 bases matching TRBD1. CDR1 and CDR2 (germline): KGHSH, LQKENI. This CDR3 region has 15 residues. The junction had 11 bases not matched to a gene; V was cut back by 3 bases and J by 13 bases. CDR3 bases: TGTGCCAGCTCACCTGCCCGGGACAGGAACCCCCCCCTCCACTTT. Encoded protein: CASSPARDRNPPLHF.

The chain has TRBV3-1 (or the pseudogene TRBV3-2) and TRBJ1-5; the D gene is possibly TRBD1 (5 bases). The germline V and J ends were trimmed by 4 bases and 2 bases, with 12 bases remaining between them. Germline values: CDR1 LGHDT, CDR2 YNNKEL (reference sequence). The CDR3 has 15 amino acids. The CDR3 DNA sequence: TGTGCCAGCAGCCCCAGGCGGGGCGGCAATCAGCCCCAGCATTTT. Encoded protein: CASSPRRGGNQPQHF.

The V call is TRBV5-6, the J call TRBJ1-6; D possibly corresponds to TRBD1 (5 bases). V was cut by 0 bases and J by 7 bases, with 14 bases left in between. Germline CDR1 SGHDT, CDR2 YYEEEE. The CDR3 runs 16 residues. The CDR3 here is CASSLARGAGNSPLHF. CDR3 bases: TGTGCCAGCAGCTTGGCTCGTGGGGCGGGGAATTCACCCCTCCACTTT.

The V call is TRBV21-1, the J call TRBJ1-4. TRBV21-1 is designated a pseudogene. The CDR3 spans 17 residues. The CDR3 DNA follows: TGTGCCAGCAGCAAAAGGGAGGGGTACCCAGCTAATGAAAAACTGTTTTTT. The encoded protein is CASSKREGYPANEKLFF.

The chain couples TRBV4-1 to TRBJ2-3; a possible D gene is TRBD1 (5 bases). Germline lookup yields CDR1 MGHRA and CDR2 YSYEKL. Trimming shortened V by 6 bases and J by 0 bases, and 16 bases separated the two germline ends. The CDR3 contains 16 residues. The CDR3 DNA sequence: TGCGCCAGCAGTCGCAGCAGGGATTATAGCACAGATACGCAGTATTTT. Translation gives CASSRSRDYSTDTQYF.

V and J are TRBV19 and TRBJ2-2; TRBD2 matches 8 bases. Losses at the gene ends were 8 bases for V and 2 bases for J; bases not matched to a gene: 7. The CDR3 has 15 amino acids. Germline CDR1 reads LNHDA; CDR2 reads SQIVND (reference sequence). CDR3 region: CASAELAENTGELFF. As DNA, the CDR3 is TGTGCCAGTGCGGAACTAGCGGAAAACACCGGGGAGCTGTTTTTT.

The V gene is TRBV5-1, the J gene TRBJ2-3; 9 positions agree with TRBD1. Germline CDR1 SGHRS, CDR2 YFSETQ. CDR3 length equals 16 residues. V gave up 3 bases and J gave up 3 bases; unmatched junction bases: 8. CDR3 sequence (DNA): TGCGCCAGCAGCTCAGAGCTAGGACAGGGGACAGATACGCAGTATTTT. Protein product: CASSSELGQGTDTQYF. Full variable domain (rest looked up from reference TRBV5-1 and TRBJ2-3): KAGVTQTPRYLIKTRGQQVTLSCSPISGHRSVSWYQQTPGQGLQFLFEYFSETQRNKGNFPGRFSGRQFSNSRSEMNVSTLELGDSALYLCASSSELGQGTDTQYFGPGTRLTVL.

This chain connects TRBV11-2 to TRBJ1-6; TRBD1 matches 8 bases. The CDR3 consists of 15 residues. Germline CDR1 SGHAT, CDR2 FQNNGV. V lost 5 bases, J lost 9 bases, and 9 bases stayed unmatched. The CDR3, as DNA: TGTGCCAGCAGCATACAGACAGGGGATGGTTCACCCCTCCACTTT. This encodes CASSIQTGDGSPLHF.

The chain recombines TRBV28 with TRBJ1-6, with D hard to call. The CDR3 runs to 12 residues. V was pared by 6 bases and J by 6 bases, with 6 bases between. Germline lookup yields CDR1 MDHEN and CDR2 SYDVKM. The CDR3 DNA reads as TGTGCCAGCAGGTCGTCTAATTCACCCCTCCACTTT. The encoded protein is CASRSSNSPLHF.

V usage is TRBV7-9 and J usage is TRBJ1-5; 9 bases map to TRBD1. Trimming took 7 bases from V and 2 from J; bases not matched to a gene: 3. From germline, CDR1 is SEHNR and CDR2 FQNEAQ (reference sequence). The CDR3 spans 14 residues. The CDR3 loop reads CASTRDRGNQPQHF. CDR3 in DNA: TGTGCCAGCACCCGGGACAGGGGCAATCAGCCCCAGCATTTT.

The gene calls are TRBV28 and TRBJ1-1, with D possibly matching TRBD1 (5 bases). The CDR3 has 13 amino acids. From germline, CDR1 is MDHEN and CDR2 SYDVKM. V was cut by 2 bases and J by 4 bases, with 8 bases left in between. This CDR3 reads CASSLPGGTEAFF. DNA of the CDR3: TGTGCCAGCAGTTTACCGGGGGGCACTGAAGCTTTCTTT.